What follows describes a single TCR beta chain. Its antigen remains unidentified. This sample was included in a study of Ad26.COV2.S vaccination and SARS-CoV-2 variants. Study in general: Participants got Ad26.COV2.S intramuscularly, once or twice 56 days apart.

Profiled with immunoSEQ multiplex PCR; TCRdb holds only in-frame clones, not every one. Found here are more than 300,000 clones, approximately 90% of them singletons; the top ten hold around 4.5%. This sample's treatment: roughly 18 received Ad26.COV2.S at low or high dose, single or two shots; about 5 received placebo; per-sample allocation not given. Day 63 after the first injection of vaccine or placebo was the sampling time. Study observations and caveats: Vaccine and placebo recipients had comparable breadth of non-spike TCRs. TCR breadth and depth estimates may have understated total T cell responses.

The specimen was peripheral blood, collected in a trial of Ad26.COV2.S vaccine versus placebo. The sequence came from a person between 18 and 65 years old who received the Ad26.COV2.S COVID-19 vaccine or a placebo.

The CDR3 is CASSLGGGNTYNSPLHF. For the CDR3, the DNA is TGTGCCAGCAGCCTCGGGGGGGGTAACACCTATAATTCACCCCTCCACTTT. J is TRBJ1-6 and V is TRBV5-4; TRBD1 is a possible D gene (5 bases). CDR1 is SGHNT and CDR2 is YYREEE in the germline V gene (reference sequence). With 4 bases removed from V and 2 bases from J, the gap between germline ends came to 16 bases. The CDR3 is made up of 17 amino acids.